This T cell receptor beta chain was identified in a study of CD8 T cells in Susac syndrome. The CDR3 is 15 amino acids. Trimming left V 4 bases short and J 7 bases short, with 17 bases between. Germline assignment: CDR1 MNHEY and CDR2 SMNVEV (reference sequence). The authors reverse transcribed roughly 0.5 to 1 ug RNA with random hexamers. TCRdb re-called the immunoSEQ multiplex PCR reads through MiXCR, storing one row per CDR3 protein. The data contain approximately 190,000 distinct CDR3 sequences, approximately 95% of them singletons. CD8+ and CD4+ T cells from blood underwent TCR beta sequencing. TEMRA cells were FACS-enriched, unlike CD8+ and CD4+ T cells, which were negatively isolated.

The origin of this receptor is a human donor in good health. The chain uses TRBV27 and TRBJ1-5, with a possible D match to TRBD1 (5 bases). Sequencing was performed on CD4+ T cells from PBMCs. This chain's CDR3 is CASSSGTRRGQPQHF. CDR3 DNA: TGTGCCAGCAGTTCCGGGACCCGCAGAGGACAGCCCCAGCATTTT.